This T cell receptor beta chain came from a study of cytomegalovirus exposure and HLA in healthy donors. In the PCR, 60 Vbeta and 13 Jbeta primers were used. Profiling relied on immunoSEQ multiplex PCR, and the TCRdb table lists in-frame clones only, not all of them. The sample has around 150,000 clones; approximately 78% are singletons. To note about this clone: The antigen remains unidentified.

Study results and limitations: Most CMV-associated TCR beta chains appeared HLA-restricted in a later analysis.

The clonotype comes from a woman aged 30 to 39 in good health and CMV-seropositive. The specimen sequenced was PBMCs.

The CDR3 sequence: CASSSSTANYGYTF. CDR3 DNA sequence: TGTGCCAGCAGCTCCTCAACAGCTAACTATGGCTACACCTTC. V usage is TRBV7-9 and J usage is TRBJ1-2; D unclear. Germline values: CDR1 SEHNR, CDR2 FQNEAQ (reference sequence). The V end lost 4 bases, the J end lost 0 bases, and 9 bases lay between the germline ends. The CDR3 extends over 14 amino acids.